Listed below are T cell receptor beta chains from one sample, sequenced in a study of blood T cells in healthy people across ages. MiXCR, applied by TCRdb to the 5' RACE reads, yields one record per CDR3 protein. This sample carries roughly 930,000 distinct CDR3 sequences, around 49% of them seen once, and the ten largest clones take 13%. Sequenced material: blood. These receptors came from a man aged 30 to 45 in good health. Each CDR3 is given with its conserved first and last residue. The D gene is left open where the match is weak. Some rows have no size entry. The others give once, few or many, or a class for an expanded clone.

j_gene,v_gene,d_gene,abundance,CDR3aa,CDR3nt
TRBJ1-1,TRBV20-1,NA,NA,CSADDSTEAFF,TGCAGTGCGGACGACAGCACTGAAGCTTTCTTT
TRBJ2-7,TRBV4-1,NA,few,CASSHVTGAYEQYF,TGCGCCAGCAGCCATGTGACTGGGGCCTACGAGCAGTACTTC
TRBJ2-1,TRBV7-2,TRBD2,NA,CASSSPWDSGDVRQFF,TGTGCCAGCAGCTCTCCGTGGGATAGCGGGGACGTCAGGCAGTTCTTC
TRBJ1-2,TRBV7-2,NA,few,CASSPHITYGYTF,TGTGCCAGCAGCCCCCACATAACCTATGGCTACACCTTC
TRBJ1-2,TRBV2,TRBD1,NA,CASAGGVYGYTF,TGTGCCAGCGCAGGGGGCGTCTATGGCTACACCTTC
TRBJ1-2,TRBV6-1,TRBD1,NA,CASSRQGAGSLRSYGYTF,TGTGCCAGCAGTCGACAGGGGGCAGGGAGTTTGAGGAGCTATGGCTACACCTTC
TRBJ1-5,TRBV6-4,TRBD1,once,CASSVTTGQVNQPQHF,TGTGCCAGCAGTGTCACAACGGGACAGGTTAATCAGCCCCAGCATTTT
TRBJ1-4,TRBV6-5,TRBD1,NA,CASSRDRGGEKLFF,TGTGCCAGCAGCCGGGACAGGGGGGGTGAAAAACTGTTTTTT
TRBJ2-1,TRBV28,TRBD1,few,CASVRQGFSYNEQFF,TGTGCCAGCGTTAGACAGGGGTTCTCCTACAATGAGCAGTTCTTC
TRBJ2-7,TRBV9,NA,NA,CASSVAGYNEQYF,TGTGCCAGCAGCGTAGCAGGTTACAATGAGCAGTACTTC
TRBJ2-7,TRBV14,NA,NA,CASSRRGASSYEQYF,TGTGCCAGCAGCCGACGCGGCGCAAGCTCCTACGAGCAGTACTTC
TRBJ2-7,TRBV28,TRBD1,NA,CASGMGQRPYEQYF,TGTGCCAGCGGAATGGGACAGCGACCCTACGAGCAGTACTTC
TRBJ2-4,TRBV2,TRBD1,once,CASSYTETGGAKNIQYF,TGTGCCAGCAGCTACACCGAGACAGGGGGCGCCAAAAACATTCAGTACTTC
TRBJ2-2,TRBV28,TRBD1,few,CASSSPGQGALNTGELFF,TGTGCCAGCAGTTCTCCGGGACAGGGGGCGCTAAACACCGGGGAGCTGTTTTTT
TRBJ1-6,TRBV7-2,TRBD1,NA,CASSSDRGRNSPLHF,TGTGCCAGCAGCTCAGACAGGGGGCGAAATTCACCCCTCCACTTT
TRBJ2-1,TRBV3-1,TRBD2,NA,CASGTSGGYNGQFF,TGTGCCAGCGGAACTAGCGGGGGGTACAATGGGCAGTTCTTC
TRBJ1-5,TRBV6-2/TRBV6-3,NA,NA,CASRQEIHTGKDQPQHF,TGTGCCAGCAGGCAGGAAATTCATACAGGGAAGGATCAGCCCCAGCATTTT
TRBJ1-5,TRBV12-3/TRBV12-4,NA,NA,CASESGQDMGNQPQHF,TGTGCCAGCGAGAGCGGGCAGGACATGGGCAATCAGCCCCAGCATTTT
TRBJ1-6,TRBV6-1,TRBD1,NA,CASILSGNRGFFKVPLHF,TGTGCCAGCATCCTCTCCGGGAACAGGGGATTTTTCAAAGTGCCCCTCCACTTT
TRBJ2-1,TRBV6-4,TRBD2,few,CASSASGGASEQFF,TGTGCCAGCAGTGCTAGCGGGGGGGCCAGTGAGCAGTTCTTC